The rows below give T cell receptor beta chains drawn from one sample of a study of cytomegalovirus exposure and HLA in healthy donors. TCRdb's table, derived via immunoSEQ multiplex PCR, lists solely in-frame clones and lacks some. The sample contains about 130,000 clones, less than 90% of which appear only once. The sequencing sample was made of PBMCs. All receptors come from a man aged 18 to 29 in good health and CMV-seropositive. Each CDR3 is given with its conserved first and last residue. The D gene is left open where the match is weak. The size field is filled for only some rows; it gives once, few, many or a size class.

NA	NA	TRBV2	TRBJ2-7	CARASGAGEQYF	TGTGCCAGAGCTTCAGGGGCCGGGGAGCAGTACTTC
NA	NA	TRBV2	TRBJ2-3	CASSATDTQYF	TGTGCCAGCAGTGCGACAGATACGCAGTATTTT
few	TRBD1	TRBV6-1	TRBJ1-5	CASSGTGGVNQPQHF	TGTGCCAGCAGTGGGACAGGCGGGGTCAATCAGCCCCAGCATTTT
NA	TRBD1	TRBV28	TRBJ1-2	CASSVTGGDGYTF	TGTGCCAGCAGTGTGACAGGGGGCGACGGCTACACCTTC
NA	NA	TRBV21-1	TRBJ1-4	CASRRTSIRLGFF	TGTGCCAGCAGACGAACTTCTATTAGACTGGGGTTTTTT
NA	NA	TRBV6-6	TRBJ1-1	CASSPRGGVAEAFF	TGTGCCAGCAGCCCCAGGGGCGGAGTAGCTGAAGCTTTCTTT
NA	NA	TRBV10-2	TRBJ2-1	CASSEFLRSLKYNEQFF	TGCGCCAGCAGTGAGTTCCTAAGATCCTTGAAATACAATGAGCAGTTCTTC
NA	TRBD2	TRBV29-1	TRBJ2-1	CSVICLASGGPLVYNEQFF	TGCAGCGTAATCTGCCTAGCTAGCGGGGGGCCACTTGTTTACAATGAGCAGTTCTTC
NA	TRBD1	TRBV27	TRBJ2-5	CASSLTGGQETQYF	TGTGCCAGCAGTCTCACAGGGGGCCAAGAGACCCAGTACTTC
NA	NA	TRBV5-6	TRBJ2-5	CASSLVYSQETQYF	TGTGCCAGCAGCTTGGTGTACTCACAAGAGACCCAGTACTTC
NA	TRBD1	TRBV9	TRBJ2-2	CASRGTGTNTGELFF	TGTGCCAGCAGAGGGACAGGGACGAACACCGGGGAGCTGTTTTTT
NA	TRBD1	TRBV5-6	TRBJ1-5	CASSLGGTGTNQPQHF	TGTGCCAGCAGCTTGGGTGGGACAGGGACGAACCAGCCCCAGCATTTT
NA	TRBD1	TRBV7-3	TRBJ2-1	CASSLTPTGTNEQFF	TGTGCCAGCAGCTTAACTCCGACAGGGACCAATGAGCAGTTCTTC
few	NA	TRBV30	TRBJ1-1	CAWSLQGNTEAFF	TGTGCCTGGAGTCTTCAGGGTAACACTGAAGCTTTCTTT
NA	TRBD1	TRBV27	TRBJ1-1	CASSASGQVNTEAFF	TGTGCCAGCAGTGCCTCGGGACAGGTGAACACTGAAGCTTTCTTT
NA	TRBD2	TRBV4-1	TRBJ2-5	CASSPRGGPTQQYF	TGCGCCAGCAGCCCGCGGGGGGGACCTACACAGCAGTACTTC
NA	NA	TRBV18	TRBJ1-2	CASSPTGNIGNYGYTF	TGTGCCAGCTCCCCGACGGGGAATATTGGTAACTATGGCTACACCTTC
NA	NA	TRBV11-2	TRBJ1-1	CASSSQRTATEAFF	TGTGCCAGCAGCTCACAAAGGACAGCCACTGAAGCTTTCTTT
once	TRBD1	TRBV19	TRBJ2-7	CASSRTGGYYEQYF	TGTGCCAGTAGCCGGACAGGGGGCTACTACGAGCAGTACTTC
NA	TRBD2	TRBV7-2	TRBJ2-5	CASSLGTSAETQYF	TGTGCCAGCAGCTTAGGGACTAGCGCCGAGACCCAGTACTTC
NA	NA	TRBV29-1	TRBJ1-6	CSVEDQGTLHF	TGCAGCGTTGAAGATCAGGGTACCCTCCACTTT
NA	NA	TRBV5-6	TRBJ2-3	CASSLSWGNRDTQYF	TGTGCCAGCAGCTTAAGTTGGGGCAATAGAGATACGCAGTATTTT
NA	TRBD2	TRBV10-3	TRBJ2-2	CAISVTSGGFGELFF	TGTGCCATCAGTGTGACTAGCGGGGGGTTCGGGGAGCTGTTTTTT
NA	NA	TRBV4-1	TRBJ2-7	CASSQGYGRDEQYF	TGCGCCAGCAGCCAAGGGTACGGGCGGGACGAGCAGTACTTC
few	TRBD1	TRBV4-1	TRBJ1-5	CASSQEQGLGNQPQHF	TGCGCCAGCAGCCAAGAACAGGGGCTAGGCAATCAGCCCCAGCATTTT
NA	TRBD1	TRBV11-2	TRBJ1-2	CASSDGQGGRYGYTF	TGTGCCAGCAGCGACGGACAGGGGGGACGCTATGGCTACACCTTC
NA	NA	TRBV27	TRBJ2-7	CASSSRYEQYF	TGTGCCAGCAGTTCTCGCTACGAGCAGTACTTC
NA	NA	TRBV27	TRBJ1-1	CASSLTGLSTEAFF	TGTGCCAGCAGTTTAACAGGCCTGAGCACTGAAGCTTTCTTT
NA	TRBD2	TRBV11-3	TRBJ2-1	CASSLDSGGGNEQFF	TGTGCCAGCAGCTTAGATAGCGGGGGGGGGAATGAGCAGTTCTTC
NA	NA	TRBV19	TRBJ2-7	CASSVGDSYEQYF	TGTGCCAGTAGTGTAGGAGACTCCTACGAGCAGTACTTC
NA	TRBD1	TRBV2	TRBJ2-1	CASSDRTGFNNEQFF	TGTGCCAGCAGCGACCGGACAGGATTTAACAATGAGCAGTTCTTC
NA	NA	TRBV6-4	TRBJ2-2	CASSDTAGDTGELFF	TGTGCCAGCAGTGACACCGCGGGTGATACCGGGGAGCTGTTTTTT
once	NA	TRBV5-1	TRBJ2-7	CASSLSSSPGLYEQYF	TGCGCCAGCAGCTTGTCATCGTCCCCAGGGCTCTACGAGCAGTACTTC
NA	TRBD1	TRBV9	TRBJ1-4	CASRRGRQGNEKLFF	TGTGCCAGCAGGAGGGGCCGACAGGGAAATGAAAAACTGTTTTTT
NA	NA	TRBV15	TRBJ1-4	CATSRDRRGATNEKLFF	TGTGCCACCAGCAGAGATAGGAGGGGTGCAACTAATGAAAAACTGTTTTTT
once	TRBD1	TRBV10-3	TRBJ1-2	CAISETQGAGGYTF	TGTGCCATCAGTGAAACACAGGGGGCGGGAGGCTACACCTTC
once	TRBD1	TRBV7-6	TRBJ2-2	CASSSRQGNTGELFF	TGTGCCAGCAGCTCAAGACAGGGAAACACCGGGGAGCTGTTTTTT
NA	NA	TRBV27	TRBJ1-1	CASSLRGADTEAFF	TGTGCCAGCAGTTTACGGGGGGCGGACACTGAAGCTTTCTTT
NA	NA	TRBV4-1	TRBJ1-2	CASSQKRGNYGYTF	TGCGCCAGCAGCCAAAAAAGGGGGAACTATGGCTACACCTTC
NA	TRBD1	TRBV4-1	TRBJ1-5	CASSQPGTDTNQPQHF	TGCGCCAGCAGCCAACCCGGGACAGACACCAATCAGCCCCAGCATTTT
NA	NA	TRBV5-1	TRBJ2-3	CASSSSGGGDTQYF	TGCGCCAGCAGTTCTAGCGGAGGGGGAGATACGCAGTATTTT
NA	NA	TRBV5-1	TRBJ2-5	CASSPIPQETQYF	TGCGCCAGCAGCCCTATACCACAAGAGACCCAGTACTTC